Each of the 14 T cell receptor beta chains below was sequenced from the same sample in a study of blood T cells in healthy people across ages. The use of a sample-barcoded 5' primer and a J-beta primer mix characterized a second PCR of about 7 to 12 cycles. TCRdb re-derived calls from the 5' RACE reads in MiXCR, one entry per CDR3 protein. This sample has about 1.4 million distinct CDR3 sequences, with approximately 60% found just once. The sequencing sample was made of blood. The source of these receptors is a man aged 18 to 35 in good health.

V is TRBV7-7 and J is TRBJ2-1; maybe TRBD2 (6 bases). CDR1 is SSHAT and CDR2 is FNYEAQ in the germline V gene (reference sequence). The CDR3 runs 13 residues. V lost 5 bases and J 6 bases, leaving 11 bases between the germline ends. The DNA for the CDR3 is TGTGCCAGCAGCGAGGGGAGGTCCAATGAGCAGTTCTTC. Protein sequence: CASSEGRSNEQFF.

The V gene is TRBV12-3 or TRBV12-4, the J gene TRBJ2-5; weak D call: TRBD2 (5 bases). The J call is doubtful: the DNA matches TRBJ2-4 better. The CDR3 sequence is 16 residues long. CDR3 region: CASIRDPSLAKNIQYF. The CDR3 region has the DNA TGTGCCAGCATCCGCGATCCTAGCTTGGCCAAAAACATTCAGTACTTC.

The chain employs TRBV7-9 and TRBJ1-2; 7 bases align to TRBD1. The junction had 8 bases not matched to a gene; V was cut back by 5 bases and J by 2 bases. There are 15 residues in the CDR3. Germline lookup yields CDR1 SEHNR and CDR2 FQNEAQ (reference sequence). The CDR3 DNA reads TGTGCCAGCAGCGGAGACAGGGCGTCGAACTATGGCTACACCTTC. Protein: CASSGDRASNYGYTF.

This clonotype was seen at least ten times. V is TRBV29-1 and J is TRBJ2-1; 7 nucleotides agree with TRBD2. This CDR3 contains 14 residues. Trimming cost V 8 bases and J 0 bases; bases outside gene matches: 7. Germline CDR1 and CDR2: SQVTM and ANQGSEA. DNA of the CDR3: TGCAGCCAAAGCGGGACGAGCTCCTACAATGAGCAGTTCTTC. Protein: CSQSGTSSYNEQFF.

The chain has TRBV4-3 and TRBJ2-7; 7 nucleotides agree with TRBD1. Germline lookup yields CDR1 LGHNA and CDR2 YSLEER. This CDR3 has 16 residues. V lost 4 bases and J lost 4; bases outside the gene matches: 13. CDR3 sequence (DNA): TGCGCCAGCAGCCCCCAAAGCCCAGGGACAGTATACGAGCAGTACTTC. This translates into CASSPQSPGTVYEQYF.

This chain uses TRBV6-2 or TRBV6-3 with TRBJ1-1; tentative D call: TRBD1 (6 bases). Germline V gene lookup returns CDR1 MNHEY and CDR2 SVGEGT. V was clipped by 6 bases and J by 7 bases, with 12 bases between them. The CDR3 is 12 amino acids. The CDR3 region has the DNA TGTGCCAGCAGACAGGGACGATATGAAGCTTTCTTT. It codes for CASRQGRYEAFF.

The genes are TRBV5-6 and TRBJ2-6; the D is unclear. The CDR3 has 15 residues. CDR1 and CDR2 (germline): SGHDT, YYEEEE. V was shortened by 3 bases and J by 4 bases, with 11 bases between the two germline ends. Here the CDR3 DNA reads TGTGCCAGCAGCTCCTTGAGGACCGGGGCCAACGTCCTGACTTTC. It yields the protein CASSSLRTGANVLTF. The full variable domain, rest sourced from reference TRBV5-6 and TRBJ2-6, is DAGVTQSPTHLIKTRGQQVTLRCSPKSGHDTVSWYQQALGQGPQFIFQYYEEEERQRGNFPDRFSGHQFPNYSSELNVNALLLGDSALYLCASSSLRTGANVLTFGAGSRLTVL.

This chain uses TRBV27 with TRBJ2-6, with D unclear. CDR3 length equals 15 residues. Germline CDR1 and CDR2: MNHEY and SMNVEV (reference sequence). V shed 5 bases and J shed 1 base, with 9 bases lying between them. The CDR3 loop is CASSVEWSGANVLTF. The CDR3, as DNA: TGTGCCAGCAGTGTTGAGTGGTCTGGGGCCAACGTCCTGACTTTC.

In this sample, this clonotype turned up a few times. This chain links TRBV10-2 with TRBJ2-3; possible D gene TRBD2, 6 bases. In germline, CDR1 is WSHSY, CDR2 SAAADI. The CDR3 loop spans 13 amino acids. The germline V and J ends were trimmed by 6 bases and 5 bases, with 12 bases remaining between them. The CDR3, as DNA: TGCGCCAGCAGCGGGACTGAGCAAGATACGCAGTATTTT. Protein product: CASSGTEQDTQYF.

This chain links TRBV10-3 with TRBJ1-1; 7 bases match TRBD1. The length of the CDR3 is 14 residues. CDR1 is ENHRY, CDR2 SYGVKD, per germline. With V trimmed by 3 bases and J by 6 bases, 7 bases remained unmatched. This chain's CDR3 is CAISESSGGAEAFF. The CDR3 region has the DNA TGTGCCATCAGTGAATCGTCAGGGGGAGCTGAAGCTTTCTTT.

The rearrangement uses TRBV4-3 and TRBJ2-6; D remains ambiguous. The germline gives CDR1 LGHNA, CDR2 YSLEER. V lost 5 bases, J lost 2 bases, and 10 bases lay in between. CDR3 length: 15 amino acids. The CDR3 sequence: CASSRALAGANVLTF. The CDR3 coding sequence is TGCGCCAGCAGCAGAGCTCTGGCTGGGGCCAACGTCCTGACTTTC.

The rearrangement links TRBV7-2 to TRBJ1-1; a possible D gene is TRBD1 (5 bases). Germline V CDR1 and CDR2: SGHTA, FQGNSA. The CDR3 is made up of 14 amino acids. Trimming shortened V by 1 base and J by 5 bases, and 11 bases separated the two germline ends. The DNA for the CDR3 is TGTGCCAGCAGCTTAGAGAAGGGGCTTACTGAAGCTTTCTTT. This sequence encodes CASSLEKGLTEAFF.

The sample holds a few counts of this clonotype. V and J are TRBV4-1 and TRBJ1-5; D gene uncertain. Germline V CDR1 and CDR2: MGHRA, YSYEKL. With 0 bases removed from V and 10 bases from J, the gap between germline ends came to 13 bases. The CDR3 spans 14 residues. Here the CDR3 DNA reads TGCGCCAGCAGCCAAGATTTTACGGCCCAACCCCAGCATTTT. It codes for CASSQDFTAQPQHF.

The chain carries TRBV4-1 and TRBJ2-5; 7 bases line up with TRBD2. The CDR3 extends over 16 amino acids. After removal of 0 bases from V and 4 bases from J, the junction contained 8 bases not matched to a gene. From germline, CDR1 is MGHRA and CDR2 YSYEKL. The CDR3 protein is CASSQEGGRSGETQYF. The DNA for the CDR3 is TGCGCCAGCAGCCAAGAGGGCGGGAGAAGCGGAGAGACCCAGTACTTC.